Following are 3 T cell receptor beta chains from one sample sequenced in a study of T cell responses to AZD1222 COVID-19 vaccine. Some clones are missing from TCRdb's copy, which holds only in-frame ones; the method was immunoSEQ multiplex PCR. The data show tens of thousands of clones, around 87% seen once. This specimen was peripheral blood, taken on day 0 of AZD1222 vaccination. The source of these receptors is an adult in good health.

This clone was counted once. V is TRBV6-5 and J is TRBJ1-6; TRBD1 aligns across 8 bases. Trimming took 6 bases from V and 11 from J; bases not matched to a gene: 12. CDR1 is MNHEY and CDR2 is SVGAGI in the germline V gene. The CDR3 sequence is 15 residues long. For the CDR3, the DNA is TGTGCCAGCAGGCGGCCGGGACAGGTTAAGACACCCCTCCACTTT. Its protein product is CASRRPGQVKTPLHF.

The V call is TRBV6-1, the J call TRBJ2-3; 7 bases are shared with TRBD2. Germline V gives CDR1 MNHNS, CDR2 SASEGT. The J segment lost 2 bases and the V segment lost 4 bases, leaving 12 bases of the junction unmatched. This CDR3 contains 17 residues. CDR3 DNA sequence: TGTGCCAGCAGTGGCCCTTTTTCTAGCGGTTCCACAGATACGCAGTATTTT. This encodes CASSGPFSSGSTDTQYF.

The chain joins TRBV6-5 to TRBJ1-1; 7 positions match TRBD1. Trimming at V came to 5 bases and at J to 10 bases, leaving 10 bases not matched to a gene. CDR3 length equals 13 residues. CDR1 MNHEY and CDR2 SVGAGI come from the germline V gene. The DNA of the CDR3 is TGTGCCAGCAGTCGAAGCTACCGACAGGGAGCTTTCTTT. Translated, it gives CASSRSYRQGAFF.